This T cell receptor beta chain was observed in a study of pediatric ulcerative colitis. The study's findings and limits: Blood-rectal clonal overlap within each person was significantly higher in ulcerative colitis patients than controls. No controls had the two rectal clonotypes shared by ulcerative colitis patients. A couple of patients' blood samples yielded substantially fewer templates.

Profiling relied on immunoSEQ multiplex PCR, and the TCRdb table lists in-frame clones only, not all of them. The repertoire includes around 65,000 clones, more than 60% of them detected once, and 5.2% sits in the top ten. This CDR3 comprises 15 residues. V lost 2 bases and J 2 bases, leaving 11 bases between the germline ends. Germline assignment: CDR1 MGHDK and CDR2 SYGVNS. Concerning this clone itself: The antigen is not known.

The chain is built from TRBV25-1 and TRBJ2-3; D remains unclear. The sample taken for sequencing was blood. This TCR came from a boy younger than 18 with moderate ulcerative colitis. The CDR3 coding sequence is TGTGCCAGCAGTGAACTGGGCGCTTACACAGATACGCAGTATTTT. Amino acid sequence: CASSELGAYTDTQYF.